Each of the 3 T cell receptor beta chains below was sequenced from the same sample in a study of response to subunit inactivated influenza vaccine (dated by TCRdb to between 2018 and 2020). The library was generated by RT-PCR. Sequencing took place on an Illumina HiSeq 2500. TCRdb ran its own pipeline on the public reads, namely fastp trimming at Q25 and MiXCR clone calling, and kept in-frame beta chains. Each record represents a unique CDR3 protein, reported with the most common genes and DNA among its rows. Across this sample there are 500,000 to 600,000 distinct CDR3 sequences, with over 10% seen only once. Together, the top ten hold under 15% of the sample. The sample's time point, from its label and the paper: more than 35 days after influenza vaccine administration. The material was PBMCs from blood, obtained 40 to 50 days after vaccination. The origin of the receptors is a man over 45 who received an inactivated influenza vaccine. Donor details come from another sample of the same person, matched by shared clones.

The chain's CDR3 is CSVETALTSGATYEQYF. In DNA, the CDR3 is TGCAGCGTTGAGACAGCCTTGACTAGCGGGGCCACCTACGAGCAGTACTTC. J is TRBJ2-7 and V is TRBV29-1, with 11 bases aligning to TRBD2. Germline loops: CDR1 SQVTM, CDR2 ANQGSEA. There are 17 residues in the CDR3. V shed 3 bases and J 2 bases; nucleotides not matched to a gene: 12.

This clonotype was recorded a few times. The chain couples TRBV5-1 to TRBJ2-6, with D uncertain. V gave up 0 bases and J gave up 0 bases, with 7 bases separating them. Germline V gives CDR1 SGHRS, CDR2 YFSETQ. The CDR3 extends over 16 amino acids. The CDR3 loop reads CASSLEVNSGANVLTF. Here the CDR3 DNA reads TGCGCCAGCAGCTTGGAAGTAAACTCTGGGGCCAACGTCCTGACTTTC.

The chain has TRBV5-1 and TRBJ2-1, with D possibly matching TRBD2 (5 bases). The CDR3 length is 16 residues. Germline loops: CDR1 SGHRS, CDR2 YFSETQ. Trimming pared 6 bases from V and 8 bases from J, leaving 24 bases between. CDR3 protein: CASTNVPGTPLDEQFF. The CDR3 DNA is TGCGCCAGCACCAATGTCCCGGGAACTCCTCTGGATGAGCAGTTCTTC.